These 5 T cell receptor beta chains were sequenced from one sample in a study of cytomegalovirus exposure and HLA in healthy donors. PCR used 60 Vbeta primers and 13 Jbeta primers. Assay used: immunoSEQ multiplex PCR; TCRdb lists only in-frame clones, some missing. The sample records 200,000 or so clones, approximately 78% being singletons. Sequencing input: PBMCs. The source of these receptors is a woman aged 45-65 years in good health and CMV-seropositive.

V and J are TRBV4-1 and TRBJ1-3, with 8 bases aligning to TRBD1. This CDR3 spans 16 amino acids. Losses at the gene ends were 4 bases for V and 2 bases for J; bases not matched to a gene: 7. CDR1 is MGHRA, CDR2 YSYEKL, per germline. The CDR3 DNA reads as TGCGCCAGCAGCCTTAGGACAGGGAAAACTGGAAACACCATATATTTT. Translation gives CASSLRTGKTGNTIYF.

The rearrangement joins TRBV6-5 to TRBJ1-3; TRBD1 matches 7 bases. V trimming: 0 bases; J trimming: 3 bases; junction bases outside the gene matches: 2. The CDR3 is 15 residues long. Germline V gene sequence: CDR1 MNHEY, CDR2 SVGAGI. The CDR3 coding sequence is TGTGCCAGCAGTTACTCGCCAGGGGGTGGAAACACCATATATTTT. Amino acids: CASSYSPGGGNTIYF.

CDR3 residues: CASSSGLATDTQYF. The CDR3 DNA is TGTGCCAGCAGCTCGGGACTAGCCACAGATACGCAGTATTTT. This sequence joins TRBV5-4 and TRBJ2-3; 9 bases are a match to TRBD2. This CDR3 has 14 amino acids. The germline V gene has CDR1 SGHNT and CDR2 YYREEE (reference sequence). V lost 3 bases, J lost 2 bases, and 1 base stayed unmatched.

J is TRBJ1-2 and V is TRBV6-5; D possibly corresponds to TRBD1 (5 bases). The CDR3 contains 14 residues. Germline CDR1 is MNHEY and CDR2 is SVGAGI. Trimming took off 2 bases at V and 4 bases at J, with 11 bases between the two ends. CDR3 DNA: TGTGCCAGCAGTTACCCGGGGGTGATCTATGGCTACACCTTC. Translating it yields CASSYPGVIYGYTF.

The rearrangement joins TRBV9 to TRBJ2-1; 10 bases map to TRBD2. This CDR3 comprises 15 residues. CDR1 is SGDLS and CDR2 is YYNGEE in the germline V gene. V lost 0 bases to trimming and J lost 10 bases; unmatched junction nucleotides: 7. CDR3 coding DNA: TGTGCCAGCAGCGTAGGAGAGCGGGGGGGCTCGGAGCAGTTCTTC. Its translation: CASSVGERGGSEQFF.